Below are 11 T cell receptor beta chains sequenced from a single sample in a study of tumor and adjacent non-tumor tissue in lung cancer. The template was RNA from unsorted bulk tissue. The library came from three nested PCR rounds adapted from ARM-PCR protocols. TCRdb itself ran the multiplex PCR reads through MiXCR, one entry per CDR3 protein. The sample yields 84,000 or so distinct CDR3 sequences, around 65% seen once. The sequenced sample consisted of lung tumor tissue. All receptors derive from a man between 65 and 85 years old with non-small cell lung cancer.

In its sample, this clonotype was seen many times. The chain recombines TRBV4-2 with TRBJ2-1; TRBD2 matches at 8 bases. After removal of 4 bases from V and 6 bases from J, the junction contained 17 bases not matched to a gene. Germline V gives CDR1 LGHNA, CDR2 YNFKEQ. The CDR3 runs 18 residues. The CDR3 DNA sequence: TGTGCCAGCAGCCTTCGACAGACCGGGACTAGTGTGTTCAATGAGCAGTTCTTC. Its translation: CASSLRQTGTSVFNEQFF.

This clonotype has a count of ten or more. V usage is TRBV20-1 and J usage is TRBJ2-3, with D uncertain. Germline CDR1 and CDR2: DFQATT and SNEGSKA (reference sequence). V was pared by 3 bases and J by 3 bases, with 4 bases between. The CDR3 is 11 residues long. The CDR3 sequence: CSARGTDTQYF. The CDR3 DNA is TGCAGTGCTAGGGGGACAGATACGCAGTATTTT.

On this clonotype itself: At one end the junction does not follow the germline gene, possibly because of a read error. V and J are TRBV11-2 and TRBJ2-2; tentatively, D is TRBD1 or TRBD2 (5 bases each). The germline CDR1 and CDR2 sequences are SGHAT and FQNNGV. CDR3 length: 15 amino acids. The CDR3 here is CASSHHRAGTRELSF. The CDR3 DNA reads as TGTGCCAGCAGTCACCATAGGGCAGGCACCAGGGAGCTGTCTTTT.

Turning to this clonotype: An end of the junction does not agree with germline; a read error may underlie this. CDR3: CASSSRYKQHF. The CDR3, as DNA: TGTGCCAGCAGCAGCAGGTACAAGCAGCACTTC. This rearrangement joins TRBV5-4 to TRBJ2-7; no firm D call. CDR1 is SGHNT and CDR2 is YYREEE in the germline V gene (reference sequence). The CDR3 has 11 amino acids. The variable domain in full, completed from reference TRBV5-4 and TRBJ2-7, reads ETGVTQSPTHLIKTRGQQVTLRCSSQSGHNTVSWYQQALGQGPQFIFQYYREEENGRGNFPPRFSGLQFPNYSSELNVNALELDDSALYLCASSSRYKQHFGPGTRLTVT.

Worth noting for this clonotype: An end of the junction does not agree with germline; a read error may underlie this. The rearrangement uses TRBV10-3 and TRBJ2-7; a possible D gene is TRBD1 (5 bases). The CDR3 has 12 residues. Germline V gives CDR1 ENHRY, CDR2 SYGVKD. The DNA of the CDR3 is TGTGCGACCAGGACATGGGTCTACGAGCACTACTTC. This translates into CATRTWVYEHYF.

With regard to this clonotype: At one boundary the junction diverges from the germline segment, which might be a read error. The chain joins TRBV12-3 or TRBV12-4 to TRBJ1-1, with D maybe TRBD1 (6 bases). This CDR3 has 14 residues. The CDR3 spells CASSFGGGFTEAFF. The DNA for the CDR3 is TGTGCAAGCAGTTTCGGAGGGGGATTCACTGAAGCTTTCTTT.

Note on this clonotype: A read error is possible here, since a much larger clone lies one base away. This chain connects TRBV20-1 to TRBJ2-7; D may correspond to TRBD1 or TRBD2 (5 bases each). The CDR3 is 13 residues long. CDR1 is DFQATT and CDR2 is SNEGSKA in the germline V gene (reference sequence). Written as DNA, the CDR3 is TGCAATGCTAGAGGGCAGGGCGGCTACGAGCAGTACTTC. Its protein is CNARGQGGYEQYF.

The chain joins TRBV6-5 to TRBJ1-1, with TRBD1 matching over 7 bases. The CDR3 contains 13 residues. Per the germline V gene, CDR1 is MNHEY and CDR2 is SVGAGI. The CDR3 sequence is CVSSGDSQTEAFF. CDR3 sequence (DNA): TGTGTCAGTAGTGGGGACAGTCAAACTGAAGCTTTCTTT.

This clonotype has just one count. At one end, the junction sequence differs from germline, possibly due to a read error. CDR3 nucleotide sequence: TGTGCCAGCACAAAAAGGTCGCCCGGGCAGACTTATAGCAATCAGCCCCTGCATTTT. Its translation: CASTKRSPGQTYSNQPLHF. The genes are TRBV6-5 and TRBJ1-5; no definite D call. Per the germline V gene, CDR1 is MNHEY and CDR2 is SVGAGI. The CDR3 is made up of 19 amino acids.

Regarding this clonotype: Sequence at one end of the junction differs from germline and may be a read error. This rearrangement joins TRBV10-3 to TRBJ2-7; weak D call: TRBD2 (5 bases). The CDR3 covers 10 residues. Germline V gene lookup returns CDR1 ENHRY and CDR2 SYGVKD. CDR3 sequence reads: CATGDYEQHF. The CDR3 DNA follows: TGTGCTACTGGAGACTACGAGCAGCACTTC.

For this clonotype: Its ends do not fully match the called genes, so a read error is possible. V usage is TRBV5-6 and J usage is TRBJ2-5; no firm D call. CDR1 SGHDT and CDR2 YYEEEE come from the germline V gene. The CDR3 length is 12 residues. CDR3 DNA: TGTACCAGCAGCTACAGTGAGGAGACCCAATACTTC. This codes for CTSSYSEETQYF.